These T cell receptor beta chains were read from a single sample in a study of cytomegalovirus exposure and HLA in healthy donors. Using immunoSEQ multiplex PCR, the repertoire was profiled, and TCRdb retains in-frame clones only, with some absent. This sample carries about 200,000 clones, roughly 80% of them seen once, and the ten largest clones take 1.5% to 2%. The sequencing sample was made of PBMCs. The receptors were gathered from a woman between 18 and 30 years old in good health and CMV-seronegative. Each CDR3 is given with its conserved first and last residue. Each record gives: V gene, J gene, D gene, clone size, CDR3 protein, CDR3 DNA. D genes are given only for firm matches. A row's size may be missing; if present it is once, few, many or a size class.

v_call: TRBV11-3
j_call: TRBJ1-2
d_call: TRBD1
clone_size: NA
cdr3_aa: CASSAQGAGYGYTF
cdr3_nt: TGTGCCAGCAGCGCACAGGGGGCAGGCTATGGCTACACCTTC

v_call: TRBV7-2
j_call: TRBJ2-5
d_call: NA
clone_size: once
cdr3_aa: CASSHSGQSETQYF
cdr3_nt: TGTGCCAGCAGTCATAGCGGTCAGTCCGAGACCCAGTACTTC

v_call: TRBV11-2
j_call: TRBJ2-5
d_call: TRBD2
clone_size: NA
cdr3_aa: CASSLYAGVETQYF
cdr3_nt: TGTGCCAGCAGCTTATACGCGGGAGTTGAGACCCAGTACTTC

v_call: TRBV28
j_call: TRBJ2-7
d_call: NA
clone_size: NA
cdr3_aa: CASSMEQELRREQYF
cdr3_nt: TGTGCCAGCAGTATGGAACAGGAATTGAGGCGCGAGCAGTACTTC

v_call: TRBV6-1
j_call: TRBJ1-2
d_call: NA
clone_size: NA
cdr3_aa: CASSEARVTALYGYTF
cdr3_nt: TGTGCTAGCAGTGAAGCACGGGTGACAGCCCTCTATGGCTACACCTTC

v_call: TRBV11-2
j_call: TRBJ2-7
d_call: TRBD1
clone_size: few
cdr3_aa: CASSKAGGAYEQYF
cdr3_nt: TGTGCCAGCAGCAAAGCAGGGGGCGCGTACGAGCAGTACTTC

v_call: TRBV28
j_call: TRBJ1-1
d_call: NA
clone_size: NA
cdr3_aa: CASSLEGWERGMNTEAFF
cdr3_nt: TGTGCCAGCAGTTTGGAGGGATGGGAACGTGGCATGAACACTGAAGCTTTCTTT

v_call: TRBV4-1
j_call: TRBJ2-4
d_call: TRBD1
clone_size: once
cdr3_aa: CASSRQTGTGEAKNIQYF
cdr3_nt: TGCGCCAGCAGCCGACAGACAGGGACAGGTGAAGCCAAAAACATTCAGTACTTC

v_call: TRBV18
j_call: TRBJ1-1
d_call: NA
clone_size: NA
cdr3_aa: CASSPQGIDNTEAFF
cdr3_nt: TGTGCCAGCTCACCCCAGGGAATTGACAACACTGAAGCTTTCTTT

v_call: TRBV29-1
j_call: TRBJ1-3
d_call: NA
clone_size: NA
cdr3_aa: CSVEVPEGGSGNTIYF
cdr3_nt: TGCAGCGTTGAAGTACCCGAGGGCGGCTCTGGAAACACCATATATTTT

v_call: TRBV12-5
j_call: TRBJ2-2
d_call: TRBD1
clone_size: NA
cdr3_aa: CASGTLMRTGDHTGELFF
cdr3_nt: TGTGCTAGTGGTACCCTTATGAGGACAGGGGACCACACCGGGGAGCTGTTTTTT

v_call: TRBV4-2
j_call: TRBJ1-2
d_call: NA
clone_size: NA
cdr3_aa: CASSLGTSNYGYTF
cdr3_nt: TGTGCCAGCAGCTTGGGGACATCTAACTATGGCTACACCTTC

v_call: TRBV7-2
j_call: TRBJ2-7
d_call: TRBD1
clone_size: NA
cdr3_aa: CASSRDRVNEQYF
cdr3_nt: TGTGCCAGCAGCCGGGACAGGGTCAACGAGCAGTACTTC

v_call: TRBV6-5
j_call: TRBJ2-7
d_call: NA
clone_size: NA
cdr3_aa: CASRTMGLLSREQYF
cdr3_nt: TGTGCCAGCAGAACTATGGGACTCCTGTCGCGTGAGCAGTACTTC

v_call: TRBV7-9
j_call: TRBJ2-1
d_call: TRBD2
clone_size: NA
cdr3_aa: CASSIGTTTEQFF
cdr3_nt: TGTGCCAGCAGCATCGGGACTACAACAGAGCAGTTCTTC

v_call: TRBV28
j_call: TRBJ1-1
d_call: NA
clone_size: few
cdr3_aa: CASSLRGTVGGMNTEAFF
cdr3_nt: TGTGCCAGCAGTTTACGAGGAACCGTGGGGGGAATGAACACTGAAGCTTTCTTT

v_call: TRBV28
j_call: TRBJ2-1
d_call: NA
clone_size: NA
cdr3_aa: CASSPPTSDAMNEQFF
cdr3_nt: TGTGCCAGCAGTCCCCCGACTAGTGATGCAATGAATGAGCAGTTCTTC

v_call: TRBV10-3
j_call: TRBJ2-4
d_call: NA
clone_size: NA
cdr3_aa: CAISDAAGIDKNIQYF
cdr3_nt: TGTGCCATCAGTGATGCGGCAGGGATCGACAAAAACATTCAGTACTTC

v_call: TRBV5-6
j_call: TRBJ2-1
d_call: TRBD2
clone_size: NA
cdr3_aa: CASTPGTSLYNEQFF
cdr3_nt: TGTGCCAGCACCCCCGGGACTAGCCTGTACAATGAGCAGTTCTTC

v_call: TRBV10-3
j_call: TRBJ1-2
d_call: TRBD1
clone_size: NA
cdr3_aa: CAISEGGSGYTF
cdr3_nt: TGTGCCATCAGTGAAGGGGGCAGTGGCTACACCTTC

v_call: TRBV7-2
j_call: TRBJ2-3
d_call: NA
clone_size: NA
cdr3_aa: CASSLRVGGSTDTQYF
cdr3_nt: TGTGCCAGCAGTCTTCGTGTAGGAGGGAGCACAGATACGCAGTATTTT

v_call: TRBV28
j_call: TRBJ2-1
d_call: NA
clone_size: NA
cdr3_aa: CASTPEAGRYNEQFF
cdr3_nt: TGTGCCAGCACCCCTGAGGCGGGGCGCTACAATGAGCAGTTCTTC

v_call: TRBV5-8
j_call: TRBJ1-1
d_call: TRBD1
clone_size: few
cdr3_aa: CASSLGTGTTEAFF
cdr3_nt: TGTGCCAGCAGCTTGGGGACAGGGACCACTGAAGCTTTCTTT

v_call: TRBV9
j_call: TRBJ1-6
d_call: TRBD1
clone_size: once
cdr3_aa: CASSVGTGVNSPLHF
cdr3_nt: TGTGCCAGCAGCGTTGGGACAGGGGTTAATTCACCCCTCCACTTT

v_call: TRBV19
j_call: TRBJ1-1
d_call: TRBD1
clone_size: NA
cdr3_aa: CASTITGGQNTEAFF
cdr3_nt: TGTGCCAGTACAATAACAGGGGGACAGAACACTGAAGCTTTCTTT

v_call: TRBV6-5
j_call: TRBJ1-1
d_call: NA
clone_size: NA
cdr3_aa: CASSRGWTEAFF
cdr3_nt: TGTGCCAGCTCCCGGGGGTGGACTGAAGCTTTCTTT

v_call: TRBV7-9
j_call: TRBJ2-7
d_call: TRBD2
clone_size: NA
cdr3_aa: CVTKSAGAPNEQYF
cdr3_nt: TGTGTCACGAAGTCGGCGGGAGCCCCCAACGAGCAGTACTTC

v_call: TRBV14
j_call: TRBJ2-2
d_call: NA
clone_size: once
cdr3_aa: CASSQSDSNTGELFF
cdr3_nt: TGTGCCAGCAGCCAATCGGACAGTAACACCGGGGAGCTGTTTTTT

v_call: TRBV9
j_call: TRBJ2-1
d_call: TRBD2
clone_size: NA
cdr3_aa: CASNLAGGNNEQFF
cdr3_nt: TGTGCCAGCAACTTAGCGGGAGGGAACAATGAGCAGTTCTTC

v_call: TRBV5-6
j_call: TRBJ2-5
d_call: NA
clone_size: NA
cdr3_aa: CASSLWTLQETQYF
cdr3_nt: TGTGCCAGCAGCTTGTGGACTTTACAAGAGACCCAGTACTTC

v_call: TRBV28
j_call: TRBJ1-2
d_call: NA
clone_size: NA
cdr3_aa: CASSSTRTEGYTF
cdr3_nt: TGTGCCAGCAGTTCCACCAGGACAGAAGGCTACACCTTC

v_call: TRBV11-3
j_call: TRBJ2-3
d_call: TRBD1
clone_size: NA
cdr3_aa: CASSIGQGSDTQYF
cdr3_nt: TGTGCCAGCAGCATCGGACAGGGCTCAGATACGCAGTATTTT

v_call: TRBV15
j_call: TRBJ2-5
d_call: TRBD1
clone_size: NA
cdr3_aa: CATSRGGQGFLETQYF
cdr3_nt: TGTGCCACCAGCAGAGGGGGACAGGGTTTCCTGGAGACCCAGTACTTC

v_call: TRBV18
j_call: TRBJ1-3
d_call: TRBD1
clone_size: NA
cdr3_aa: CASSPPEQGASSGNTIYF
cdr3_nt: TGTGCCAGCTCACCACCGGAGCAGGGGGCTTCCTCTGGAAACACCATATATTTT

v_call: TRBV2
j_call: TRBJ1-1
d_call: TRBD1
clone_size: NA
cdr3_aa: CASRETGGETEAFF
cdr3_nt: TGTGCCAGCAGGGAGACAGGGGGGGAAACTGAAGCTTTCTTT

v_call: TRBV28
j_call: TRBJ2-3
d_call: NA
clone_size: NA
cdr3_aa: CASSVILSTDTQYF
cdr3_nt: TGTGCCAGCAGTGTGATACTAAGCACAGATACGCAGTATTTT

v_call: TRBV6-1
j_call: TRBJ2-7
d_call: TRBD1
clone_size: once
cdr3_aa: CATSTGQASEQYF
cdr3_nt: TGTGCCACCTCGACGGGACAGGCTAGCGAGCAGTACTTC

v_call: TRBV27
j_call: TRBJ2-7
d_call: TRBD2
clone_size: NA
cdr3_aa: CASSAPSGRADEQYF
cdr3_nt: TGTGCCAGCAGTGCCCCGAGCGGGAGGGCCGACGAGCAGTACTTC

v_call: TRBV7-9
j_call: TRBJ1-1
d_call: TRBD1
clone_size: NA
cdr3_aa: CASSLRQGAVNTEAFF
cdr3_nt: TGTGCCAGCAGCCTTAGACAGGGAGCCGTGAACACTGAAGCTTTCTTT

v_call: TRBV18
j_call: TRBJ2-5
d_call: NA
clone_size: NA
cdr3_aa: CASSPNRGGETQYF
cdr3_nt: TGTGCCAGCTCACCAAACAGGGGAGGAGAGACCCAGTACTTC

v_call: TRBV18
j_call: TRBJ1-2
d_call: TRBD1
clone_size: few
cdr3_aa: CASSPAGTGRNYGYTF
cdr3_nt: TGTGCCAGCTCACCCGCCGGGACAGGGAGGAACTATGGCTACACCTTC